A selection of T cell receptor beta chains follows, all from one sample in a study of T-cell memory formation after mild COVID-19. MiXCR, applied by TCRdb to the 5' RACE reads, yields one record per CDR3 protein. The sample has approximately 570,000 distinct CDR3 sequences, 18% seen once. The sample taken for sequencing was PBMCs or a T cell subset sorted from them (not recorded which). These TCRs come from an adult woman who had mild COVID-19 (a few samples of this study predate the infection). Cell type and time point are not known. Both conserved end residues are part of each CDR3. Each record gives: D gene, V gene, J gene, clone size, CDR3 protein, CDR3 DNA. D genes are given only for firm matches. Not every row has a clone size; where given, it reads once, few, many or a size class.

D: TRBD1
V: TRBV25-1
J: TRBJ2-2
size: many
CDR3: CASSVSGGNTGELFF
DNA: TGTGCCAGCAGTGTCTCAGGGGGCAACACCGGGGAGCTGTTTTTT

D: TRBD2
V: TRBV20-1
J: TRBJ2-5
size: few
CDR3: CSASLALGGSETQYF
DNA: TGCAGTGCTAGCCTCGCCCTTGGCGGGAGCGAGACCCAGTACTTC

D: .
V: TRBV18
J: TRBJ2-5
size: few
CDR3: CASSPPSGPRETQYF
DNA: TGTGCCAGCTCACCGCCCAGCGGACCGAGGGAGACCCAGTACTTC

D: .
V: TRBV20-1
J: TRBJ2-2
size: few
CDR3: CSARDLEEGRTRFFTGELFF
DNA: TGCAGTGCTAGAGATCTCGAGGAGGGGCGCACTAGGTTTTTCACCGGGGAGCTGTTTTTT

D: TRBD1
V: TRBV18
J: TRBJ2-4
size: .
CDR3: CASSPRTGLSKNIQYF
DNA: TGTGCCAGCTCACCCCGGACAGGGCTGAGCAAAAACATTCAGTACTTC

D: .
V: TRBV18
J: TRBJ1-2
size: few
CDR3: CASSPRSGPTYGYTF
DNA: TGTGCCAGCTCACCACGGTCAGGACCGACCTATGGCTACACCTTC

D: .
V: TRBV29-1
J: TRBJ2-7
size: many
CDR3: CSVEQGAGYEQYF
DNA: TGCAGCGTTGAACAAGGGGCAGGCTACGAGCAGTACTTC

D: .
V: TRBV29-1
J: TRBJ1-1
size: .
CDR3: CSVETGRSTEAFF
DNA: TGCAGCGTTGAGACAGGAAGGTCCACTGAAGCTTTCTTT

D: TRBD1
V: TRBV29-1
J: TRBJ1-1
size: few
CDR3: CSVEPRTGWPPGNTEAFF
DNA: TGCAGCGTTGAACCCCGGACAGGATGGCCGCCGGGGAACACTGAAGCTTTCTTT

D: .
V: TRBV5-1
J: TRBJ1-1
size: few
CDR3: CASSLGTAEGGAFF
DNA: TGCGCCAGCAGCTTGGGGACCGCCGAAGGAGGAGCTTTCTTT

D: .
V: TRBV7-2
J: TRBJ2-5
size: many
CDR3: CASSLAGPGETQYF
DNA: TGTGCCAGCAGCTTAGCCGGGCCTGGGGAGACCCAGTACTTC

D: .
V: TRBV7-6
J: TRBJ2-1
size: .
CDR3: CASSAPAEQFF
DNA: TGTGCCAGCAGCGCCCCGGCAGAGCAGTTCTTC

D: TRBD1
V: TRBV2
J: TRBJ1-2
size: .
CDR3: CASSERTGSIVTF
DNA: TGTGCCAGCAGTGAAAGGACAGGGTCGATCGTCACCTTC

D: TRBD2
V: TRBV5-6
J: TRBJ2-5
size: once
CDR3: CASSLRSGGTQETQYF
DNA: TGTGCCAGCAGCTTGAGGAGCGGGGGGACCCAAGAGACCCAGTACTTC

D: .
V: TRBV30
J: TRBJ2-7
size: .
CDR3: CACIIGARYEQYF
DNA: TGTGCCTGCATAATTGGGGCTAGATACGAGCAGTACTTC

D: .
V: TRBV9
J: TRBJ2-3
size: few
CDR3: CASSASVPDTQYF
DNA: TGTGCCAGCAGCGCAAGCGTCCCAGATACGCAGTATTTT

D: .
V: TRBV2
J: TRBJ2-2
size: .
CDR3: CASSSLARNTGELFF
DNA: TGTGCCAGCAGTTCCCTTGCGCGGAACACCGGGGAGCTGTTTTTT

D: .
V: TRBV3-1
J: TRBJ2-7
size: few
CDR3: CASSQGTDWYEQYF
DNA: TGTGCCAGCAGCCAAGGGACGGACTGGTACGAGCAGTACTTC

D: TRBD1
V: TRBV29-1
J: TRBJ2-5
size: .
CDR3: CSVEGRDRGYLGETQYF
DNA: TGCAGCGTTGAAGGGCGGGACAGGGGGTACCTTGGGGAGACCCAGTACTTC

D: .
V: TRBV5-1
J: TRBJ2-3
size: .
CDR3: CASSLRTDKDTQYF
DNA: TGCGCCAGCAGCTTGCGGACGGACAAAGATACGCAGTATTTT

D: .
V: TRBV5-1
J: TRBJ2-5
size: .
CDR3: CASSLAVLTQETQYF
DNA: TGCGCCAGCAGCTTGGCCGTTTTGACCCAAGAGACCCAGTACTTC

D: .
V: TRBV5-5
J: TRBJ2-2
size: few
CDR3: CASSLGDSGELFF
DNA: TGTGCCAGCAGCTTGGGGGATTCCGGGGAGCTGTTTTTT

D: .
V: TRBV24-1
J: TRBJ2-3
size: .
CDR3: CATSDYDAASTDTQYF
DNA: TGTGCCACCAGTGATTACGACGCGGCGAGCACAGATACGCAGTATTTT

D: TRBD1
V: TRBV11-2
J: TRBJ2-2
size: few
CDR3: CASSSTGFAGELFF
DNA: TGTGCCAGCAGCTCGACAGGGTTCGCCGGGGAGCTGTTTTTT

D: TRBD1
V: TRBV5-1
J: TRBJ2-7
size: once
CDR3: CASRQGATYEQYF
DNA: TGCGCCAGCCGTCAGGGGGCCACCTACGAGCAGTACTTC

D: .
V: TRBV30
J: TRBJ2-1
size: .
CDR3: CAWSSLPYNEQFF
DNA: TGTGCCTGGAGTTCCCTTCCCTACAATGAGCAGTTCTTC

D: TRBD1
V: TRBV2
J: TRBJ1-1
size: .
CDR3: CASSVARSGDREMNTEAFF
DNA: TGTGCCAGCAGTGTGGCGAGGTCTGGGGACAGGGAAATGAACACTGAAGCTTTCTTT

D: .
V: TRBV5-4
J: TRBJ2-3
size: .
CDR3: CASSWGASDTQYF
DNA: TGTGCCAGCAGCTGGGGGGCGTCAGATACGCAGTATTTT

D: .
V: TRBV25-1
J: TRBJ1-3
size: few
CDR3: CATAGASSGNTIYF
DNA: TGTGCGACGGCCGGGGCGTCCTCTGGAAACACCATATATTTT

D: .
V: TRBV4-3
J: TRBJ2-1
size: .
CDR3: CASSAQHPGYNEQFF
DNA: TGCGCCAGCAGCGCCCAACACCCGGGCTACAATGAGCAGTTCTTC

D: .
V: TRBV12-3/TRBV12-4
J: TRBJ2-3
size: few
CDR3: CASSLMGGASDTQYF
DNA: TGTGCCAGCAGTTTAATGGGGGGCGCGTCAGATACGCAGTATTTT